The rows below give T cell receptor beta chains drawn from one sample of a study of T cells in Graves' hyperthyroidism and ophthalmopathy. One entry per CDR3 protein, called by TCRdb with MiXCR from the multiplex PCR reads. The sample includes fewer than 650,000 distinct CDR3 sequences, roughly 14% of them seen just once. The sequenced sample was blood. All receptors derive from a woman aged 40 to 55 with Graves' ophthalmopathy. Both conserved end residues are part of each CDR3. The D gene is left open where the match is weak. Only some rows state a clone size, as once, few, many or a class for expanded clones.

TGCAGTGCTAGAGCCAGGAGTGACTCCTACGAGCAGTACTTC	CSARARSDSYEQYF	TRBJ2-7	TRBV20-1	many	.
TGCAGTGCTGCCCTAGCGAATCCGCCAGGTTCACCCCTCCACTTT	CSAALANPPGSPLHF	TRBJ1-6	TRBV20-1	.	.
TGTGCCAGCACCCTGACAGGGGAGGGCGGGGAGCTGTTTTTT	CASTLTGEGGELFF	TRBJ2-2	TRBV6-5	many	.
TGTGCCTGGAGTCCCCAAGGACAGGGGGAGTTCTTC	CAWSPQGQGEFF	TRBJ2-1	TRBV30	.	TRBD1
TGTGCCAGCAGTTTGACAGGGGGCTCTCCCACTGAAGCTTTCTTT	CASSLTGGSPTEAFF	TRBJ1-1	TRBV6-5	.	TRBD1
TGTGCCACCAGTGACTCTGGACAGGGCGCCTACTATGGCTACACCTTC	CATSDSGQGAYYGYTF	TRBJ1-2	TRBV24-1	many	TRBD1
TGTGCCAGCAGCTTCAACAGGGGCGGAGATACCGGGGAGCTGTTTTTT	CASSFNRGGDTGELFF	TRBJ2-2	TRBV11-2	.	TRBD1
TGTGCCAGCAGCCAAGGGAGGACAGGGACCCACGAGCAGTACTTC	CASSQGRTGTHEQYF	TRBJ2-7	TRBV3-1	.	TRBD1
TGTGCCAGCGGACCGGGACAGGCTACCTACGAGCAGTACTTC	CASGPGQATYEQYF	TRBJ2-7	TRBV28	few	TRBD1
TGCAGTGCTAGGTCGGAGATGTATGGCGGCTACACCTTC	CSARSEMYGGYTF	TRBJ1-2	TRBV20-1	many	.
TGTGCCAGCAGCTCAACCCGAGAGGGCCAAGAGACCCAGTACTTC	CASSSTREGQETQYF	TRBJ2-5	TRBV7-9	many	.
TGTGCCAGCGCGACAGCGCAAGAGACCCAGTACTTC	CASATAQETQYF	TRBJ2-5	TRBV7-2	.	.
TGTGCCAGCACCCAGGCCAGGTTGGGGGACTACGAGCAGTACTTC	CASTQARLGDYEQYF	TRBJ2-7	TRBV6-2/TRBV6-3	many	.
TGTGCCAGCAAAGAAAAGGGAAGGGGGCGCGAGGGCTACACCTTC	CASKEKGRGREGYTF	TRBJ1-2	TRBV12-3/TRBV12-4	.	TRBD1
TGTGCCAGTAGGATACCAGGCGACTATGGCTACACCTTC	CASRIPGDYGYTF	TRBJ1-2	TRBV19	many	.
TGTGCCAGCAGTTACGAAGACGGCTACGAGCAGTACTTC	CASSYEDGYEQYF	TRBJ2-7	TRBV6-2/TRBV6-3	many	.
TGTGCCAGTAGTATAGGGGGGGAAGAGACCCAGTACTTC	CASSIGGEETQYF	TRBJ2-5	TRBV19	many	.
TGTGCCAGCAGTTATTCCGTAACCGGGACCGGAGGGTACGAGCAGTACTTC	CASSYSVTGTGGYEQYF	TRBJ2-7	TRBV6-2/TRBV6-3	many	.
TGTGCCAGCAGCCGACGGACTAGCGGGAGTTCTTGGTCCTACGAGCAGTACTTC	CASSRRTSGSSWSYEQYF	TRBJ2-7	TRBV11-2	.	TRBD2
TGTGCCAGCAGCGACAGGGTATCAGAGGGAAACACCATATATTTT	CASSDRVSEGNTIYF	TRBJ1-3	TRBV7-2	many	TRBD1
TGCAGTGCTTCCGGGACAGGGAACAATCAGCCCCAGCATTTT	CSASGTGNNQPQHF	TRBJ1-5	TRBV20-1	many	TRBD1
TGCAGTGCTAGCCGCGGGGATCAGCCCCAGCATTTT	CSASRGDQPQHF	TRBJ1-5	TRBV20-1	.	.
TGTGCCAGCAGTTTTGGGGGGGGTGACCCCTACGAGCAGTACTTC	CASSFGGGDPYEQYF	TRBJ2-7	TRBV28	many	TRBD2
TGTGCCAGCACCCGGTTCCCCCTTTTTGCGGGAGTAGTCTACGAGCAGTACTTC	CASTRFPLFAGVVYEQYF	TRBJ2-7	TRBV28	many	TRBD2
TGTGCCTGGAGTGTACCGGGCTCCTACGAGCAGTACTTC	CAWSVPGSYEQYF	TRBJ2-7	TRBV30	many	.
TGTGCCAGCAGTGCGATCGCTGGCGAGCAGTACTTC	CASSAIAGEQYF	TRBJ2-7	TRBV6-1	.	.
TGTGCCAGCAGTTTATCAGTACCCCCAAACACCGGGGAGCTGTTTTTT	CASSLSVPPNTGELFF	TRBJ2-2	TRBV27	many	.
TGTGCCAGCAGCCCCACATTACGGGACAGTATGAACACTGAAGCTTTCTTT	CASSPTLRDSMNTEAFF	TRBJ1-1	TRBV28	many	TRBD1
TGTGCCAGCAGCTTCCCAGGTTTTTCCATGGCCACTGAAGCTTTCTTT	CASSFPGFSMATEAFF	TRBJ1-1	TRBV11-2	many	.
TGTGCCAGCAGTTTAGGAACTCAGGGGAGCCAAGAGACCCAGTACTTC	CASSLGTQGSQETQYF	TRBJ2-5	TRBV28	many	.
TGCAGCGCCCGGACAGGGGCCACGCAGTATTTT	CSARTGATQYF	TRBJ2-3	TRBV29-1	.	TRBD1
TGCAGTGCCGGTTCGAACGTAGCGGTGAACGAGCAGTACTTC	CSAGSNVAVNEQYF	TRBJ2-7	TRBV20-1	many	.
TGCAGCGTTGATGGGGACAGCTACGAGCAGTACTTC	CSVDGDSYEQYF	TRBJ2-7	TRBV29-1	many	TRBD1
TGTGCCAGCAGCCAAGATCGGGAAGACTACGAGCAGTACTTC	CASSQDREDYEQYF	TRBJ2-7	TRBV4-2	many	.
TGTGCCAGCAGTTTAAGACGCGGGGAGCTGTTTTTT	CASSLRRGELFF	TRBJ2-2	TRBV28	many	.
TGCAGCGTTGGGGCCCCCGGGACTAGCGGGAGTAGGGTTTACTGGGAGACCCAGTACTTC	CSVGAPGTSGSRVYWETQYF	TRBJ2-5	TRBV29-1	.	TRBD2
TGTGCCAGCAGCCCCCCGGGCGCTCCCTCTGGAAACACCATATATTTT	CASSPPGAPSGNTIYF	TRBJ1-3	TRBV11-1	few	.
TGTGCCGGCAGTCAAACTAGCGGGCCTTCCTACGAGCAGTACTTC	CAGSQTSGPSYEQYF	TRBJ2-7	TRBV12-3/TRBV12-4	many	TRBD2
TGTGCCAGCAGCACATCTAGCGGGAGCTCAAAAGAGCAGTACTTC	CASSTSSGSSKEQYF	TRBJ2-7	TRBV11-2	many	TRBD2
TGCAGCCCGTTGTTCCGAACCGGGACTAGCGGGAGGACCGGGGAGCTGTTTTTT	CSPLFRTGTSGRTGELFF	TRBJ2-2	TRBV29-1	.	TRBD2
TGCGCCAGCAGCCAAGGGCAGCGGGAGCTCGCCGGGGAGCTGTTTTTT	CASSQGQRELAGELFF	TRBJ2-2	TRBV4-1	few	TRBD2
TGTGCCAGCAGCTTAATGTCAAAAGAGACCCAGTACTTC	CASSLMSKETQYF	TRBJ2-5	TRBV7-3	many	.
TGCGCCAGCAGCTGGCAAGGGACGGCCAGCAATGAAGCTTTCTTT	CASSWQGTASNEAFF	TRBJ1-1	TRBV5-1	.	.
TGTGCCAGCAGCTTAGGGGCTAGCGGGAACACCGGGGAGCTGTTTTTT	CASSLGASGNTGELFF	TRBJ2-2	TRBV11-3	many	TRBD2
TGTGCCAGCAGCCGGACTAGCGGAGCCAAAAACATTCAGTACTTC	CASSRTSGAKNIQYF	TRBJ2-4	TRBV11-2	many	TRBD2
TGTGCCAGCAGTTGGACTAGCGGGAGTCTAGATACGCAGTATTTT	CASSWTSGSLDTQYF	TRBJ2-3	TRBV6-5	.	TRBD2